This TCR beta chain was sequenced in a study of CD8 T cell repertoires and HIV-1 epitope variants. Background on the study: Separate wells received one of Twenty-five Gag or Nef variant peptides. Epitopes were three Gag families plus Nef HW9 and YT9. Controls were a CMV, EBV and flu peptide pool, Ebola AY9 negative control, and no-peptide well.

Sequencing used immunoSEQ multiplex PCR; TCRdb keeps in-frame clones, though not all of them. The sample includes roughly 100,000 clones, around 75% seen only once; the top ten take around 25%. Sequenced input: uncultured baseline CD8+ T cells from peripheral blood mononuclear cells (PBMCs). The TCR originated in a male donor with HIV.

The CDR3 protein is CASSVPSGRAETQYF. In nucleotides, the CDR3 is TGTGCCAGCAGTGTTCCTAGCGGGAGGGCAGAGACCCAGTACTTC. This sequence joins TRBV6-1 and TRBJ2-5, with 12 bases aligning to TRBD2. There are 15 residues in the CDR3. V dropped 4 bases and J dropped 4; count of bases not matched to a gene: 4. Germline V gives CDR1 MNHNS, CDR2 SASEGT.